This T cell receptor beta chain was sequenced in a study of graft-versus-host responses after intestinal transplantation. Background on the study: Recipients across the board were started on anti-thymocyte globulin induction, then kept on tacrolimus and steroids for around three years.

About this clone itself: Antigen unknown.

The CDR3 covers 15 residues. Germline CDR1 MGHRA, CDR2 YSYEKL. With 1 base removed from V and 4 bases from J, the gap between germline ends came to 12 bases. Sequenced by immunoSEQ multiplex PCR; TCRdb stores in-frame clones only, minus some. Among 73,000 or so clones listed, about 90% were seen once. The receptor comes from a human donor who was the organ donor for an intestinal transplant. This sequence joins TRBV4-1 and TRBJ2-3; tentative D call: TRBD1 (6 bases). Sequencing used unstimulated CD8+ T cells sorted from spleen or lymph node cells, obtained before transplant. CDR3 nucleotides: TGCGCCAGCAGCCAAGTGGGGGCACAGCCAGATACGCAGTATTTT. Translation gives CASSQVGAQPDTQYF.